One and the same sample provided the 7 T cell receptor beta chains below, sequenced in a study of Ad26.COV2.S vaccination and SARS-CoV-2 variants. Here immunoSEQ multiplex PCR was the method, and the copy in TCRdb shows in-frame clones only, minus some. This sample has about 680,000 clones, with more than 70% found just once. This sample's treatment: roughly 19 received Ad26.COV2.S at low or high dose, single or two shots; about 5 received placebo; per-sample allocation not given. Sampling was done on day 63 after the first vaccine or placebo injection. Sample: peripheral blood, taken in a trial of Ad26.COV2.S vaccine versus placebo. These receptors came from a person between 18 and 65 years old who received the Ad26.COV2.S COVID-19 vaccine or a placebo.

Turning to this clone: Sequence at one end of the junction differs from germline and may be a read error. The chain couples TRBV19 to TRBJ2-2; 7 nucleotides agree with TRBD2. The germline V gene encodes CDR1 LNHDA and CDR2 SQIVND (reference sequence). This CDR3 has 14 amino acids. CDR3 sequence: CAGSGPGGTGELFF. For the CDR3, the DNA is TGTGCCGGTAGCGGCCCGGGGGGCACCGGGGAGCTGTTTTTT. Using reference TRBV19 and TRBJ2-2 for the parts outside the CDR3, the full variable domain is DGGITQSPKYLFRKEGQNVTLSCEQNLNHDAMYWYRQDPGQGLRLIYYSQIVNDFQKGDIAEGYSVSREKKESFPLTVTSAQKNPTAFYLCAGSGPGGTGELFFGEGSRLTVL.

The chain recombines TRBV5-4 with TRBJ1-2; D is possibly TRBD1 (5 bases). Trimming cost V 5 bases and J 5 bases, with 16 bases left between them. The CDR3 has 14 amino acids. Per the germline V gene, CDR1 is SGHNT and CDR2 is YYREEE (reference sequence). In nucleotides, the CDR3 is TGTGCCAGCAGGCAGACAACAGGTCAATATGGCTACACCTTC. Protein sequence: CASRQTTGQYGYTF.

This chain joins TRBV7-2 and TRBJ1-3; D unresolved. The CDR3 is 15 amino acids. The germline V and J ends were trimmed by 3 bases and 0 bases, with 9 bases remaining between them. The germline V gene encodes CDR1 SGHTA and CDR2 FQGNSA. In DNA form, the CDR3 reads TGTGCCAGCAGCTTGGAACAGCTCTCTGGAAACACCATATATTTT. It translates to CASSLEQLSGNTIYF.

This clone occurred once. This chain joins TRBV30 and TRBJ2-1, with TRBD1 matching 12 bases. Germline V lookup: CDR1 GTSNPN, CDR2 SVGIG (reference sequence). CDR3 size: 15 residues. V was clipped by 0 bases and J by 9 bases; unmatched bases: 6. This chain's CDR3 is CAWSVLGQGALEQFF. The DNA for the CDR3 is TGTGCCTGGAGTGTCTTGGGACAGGGGGCTCTTGAGCAGTTCTTC. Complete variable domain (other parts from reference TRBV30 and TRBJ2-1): SQTIHQWPATLVQPVGSPLSLECTVEGTSNPNLYWYRQAAGRGLQLLFYSVGIGQISSEVPQNLSASRPQDRQFILSSKKLLLSDSGFYLCAWSVLGQGALEQFFGPGTRLTVL.

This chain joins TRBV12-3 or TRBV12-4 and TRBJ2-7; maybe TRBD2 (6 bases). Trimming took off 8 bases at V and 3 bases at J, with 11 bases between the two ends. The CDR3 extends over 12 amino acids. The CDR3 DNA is TGTGCCAGCCGGGGGAACAACTACGAGCAGTACTTC. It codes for CASRGNNYEQYF.

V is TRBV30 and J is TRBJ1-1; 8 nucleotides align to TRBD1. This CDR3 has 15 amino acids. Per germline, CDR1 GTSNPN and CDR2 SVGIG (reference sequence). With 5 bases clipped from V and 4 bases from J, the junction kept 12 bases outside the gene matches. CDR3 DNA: TGTGCCTGGGTATCCGGGACAGGAGTTCTCACTGAAGCTTTCTTT. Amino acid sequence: CAWVSGTGVLTEAFF.

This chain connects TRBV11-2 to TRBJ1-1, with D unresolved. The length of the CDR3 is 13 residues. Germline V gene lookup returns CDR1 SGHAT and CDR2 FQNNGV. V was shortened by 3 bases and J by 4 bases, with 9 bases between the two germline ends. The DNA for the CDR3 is TGTGCCAGCAGCTTGGAGATTGGCACTGAAGCTTTCTTT. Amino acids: CASSLEIGTEAFF.